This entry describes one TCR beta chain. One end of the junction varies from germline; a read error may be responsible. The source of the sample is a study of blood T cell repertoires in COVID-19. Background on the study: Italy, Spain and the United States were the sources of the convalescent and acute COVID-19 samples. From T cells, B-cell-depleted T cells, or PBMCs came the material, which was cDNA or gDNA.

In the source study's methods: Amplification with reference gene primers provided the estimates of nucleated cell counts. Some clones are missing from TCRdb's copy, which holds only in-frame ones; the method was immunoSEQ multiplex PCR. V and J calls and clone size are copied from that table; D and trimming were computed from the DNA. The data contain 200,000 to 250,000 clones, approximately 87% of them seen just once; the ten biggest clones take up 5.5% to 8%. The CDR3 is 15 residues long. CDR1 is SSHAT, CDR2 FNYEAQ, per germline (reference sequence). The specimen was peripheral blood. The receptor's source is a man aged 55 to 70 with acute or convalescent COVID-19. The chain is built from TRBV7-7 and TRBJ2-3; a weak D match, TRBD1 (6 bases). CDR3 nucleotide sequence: TGTGCTAGCAGCCCCGACAGGACTAGCACAGATACGCAGTATTTT. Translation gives CASSPDRTSTDTQYF.